Listed below are T cell receptor beta chains from one sample, sequenced in a study of T cells in tuberculosis. Sequencing was performed with immunoSEQ multiplex PCR; in TCRdb, only in-frame clones are kept and a portion is missing. The sample contains under 45,000 clones, 75% to 95% of which appear only once. The sample in question was PBMCs, obtained at tuberculosis diagnosis. These receptors originate from an adult with tuberculosis. CDR3s include the opening cysteine and the closing phenylalanine or tryptophan. The D gene is left open where the match is weak. Clone size is not always given. Where it is, it says once, few, many or a class for expanded clones.

TRBD1	TRBV7-2	TRBJ1-4	-	TGTGCCAGCAGCTTCGAACCGGACAGGAATGAAAAACTGTTTTTT	CASSFEPDRNEKLFF
-	TRBV4-1	TRBJ1-2	once	TGCGCCAGCAGCCAAGTGGTTGCAGTGCTTAACTATGGCTACACCTTC	CASSQVVAVLNYGYTF
-	TRBV5-8	TRBJ1-4	-	TGTGCCAGCAGCCGGGGGGCGGGACAAGGAAGAGAAAAACTGTTTTTT	CASSRGAGQGREKLFF
-	TRBV29-1	TRBJ2-3	-	TGCAGCGTTGAAATTGGTTTTGGGCACTCCAAAGATACGCAGTATTTT	CSVEIGFGHSKDTQYF
-	TRBV19	TRBJ2-1	-	TGTGCCAGTAGTATAGGCGGCAGACCCAATGAGCAGTTCTTC	CASSIGGRPNEQFF
TRBD1	TRBV6-5	TRBJ1-5	-	TGTGCCAGCAGTGACAGGGACCAGCCCCAGCATTTT	CASSDRDQPQHF
-	TRBV6-6	TRBJ2-5	-	TGTGCCAGCAGCTCGACAGCAAGTAAAGAGACCCAGTACTTC	CASSSTASKETQYF
-	TRBV6-4	TRBJ1-2	once	TGTGCCAGCAGTGACTCGGGGCAGGTTAATGGCTACACCTTC	CASSDSGQVNGYTF
-	TRBV2	TRBJ2-1	-	TGTGCCAGCAGTGAAACCCAGGGGCCCGTTGGGGGTAATGAGCAGTTCTTC	CASSETQGPVGGNEQFF
TRBD2	TRBV10-1	TRBJ2-1	-	TGCGCCAGCAGTGAAATGGGGCTAGCGGGGGGGAATGAGCAGTTCTTC	CASSEMGLAGGNEQFF
-	TRBV19	TRBJ1-5	-	TGTGCCAGTAGTGTCCTCGCGGGGAGGGGCAATCAGCCCCAGCATTTT	CASSVLAGRGNQPQHF
TRBD1	TRBV6-5	TRBJ1-6	-	TGTGCCAGCAGACGACAGGGACCGAATTCACCCCTCCACTTT	CASRRQGPNSPLHF
TRBD2	TRBV7-2	TRBJ2-7	-	TGTGCCAGCAGCCAGCGGGGCCCCAACGAGCAGTACTTC	CASSQRGPNEQYF
TRBD1	TRBV4-2	TRBJ1-5	-	TGTGCCAGCAGCCTACGATCCGGGACAGGGGGCCGTTATAGCAATCAGCCCCAGCATTTT	CASSLRSGTGGRYSNQPQHF
-	TRBV30	TRBJ1-3	-	TGTGCCTGGAGTGTGGGAACAGGGTCAGGAAACACCATATATTTT	CAWSVGTGSGNTIYF
-	TRBV10-1	TRBJ1-1	-	TGCGCCACCTCGGCCGGAGGGCCGGGCACTGAAGCTTTCTTT	CATSAGGPGTEAFF
TRBD1	TRBV12-5	TRBJ2-3	-	TGTGCTAGTGGTCCGGGACAGGGAGGAGATACGCAGTATTTT	CASGPGQGGDTQYF
-	TRBV2	TRBJ1-1	few	TGTGCCAGCAGTGAGCAGGCAGGCGGGGGTAACACTGAAGCTTTCTTT	CASSEQAGGGNTEAFF
-	TRBV2	TRBJ1-1	-	TGTGCCAGCAGTGAAAAACGGCAGGGGCCCACTGAAGCTTTCTTT	CASSEKRQGPTEAFF
-	TRBV11-2	TRBJ1-4	once	TGTGCCAGCAGCTGGACGGGAGAGGTTGGGAAACTGTTTTTT	CASSWTGEVGKLFF
-	TRBV15	TRBJ1-1	-	TGTGCCACCAGCCCGACACCCTCTCCGAACACTGAAGCTTTCTTT	CATSPTPSPNTEAFF
TRBD1	TRBV7-8	TRBJ2-5	-	TGTGCCAGCAGACCACCAATTTTCCGGGACAGGCAAGAGACCCAGTACTTC	CASRPPIFRDRQETQYF
-	TRBV19	TRBJ2-5	-	TGTGCCAGTAGTATAGGGGCCTACCTGTACTTC	CASSIGAYLYF
-	TRBV6-1	TRBJ1-5	-	TGTGCCAGCAGTGAAAACACAGGCCTCCAGCAGCCCCAGCATTTT	CASSENTGLQQPQHF
-	TRBV6-5	TRBJ1-3	-	TGTGCCAGCAGTTACGAGGGAACTGGAAACACCATATATTTT	CASSYEGTGNTIYF
-	TRBV21-1	TRBJ1-3	-	TGTGCCAGCAGCAAACAGGGGGCTGGAAACACCATATATTTT	CASSKQGAGNTIYF
TRBD1	TRBV11-3	TRBJ2-6	-	TGTGCCAGCAGCTTAGGGGCAGGGGGCGTTACTGGGGCCAACGTCCTGACTTTC	CASSLGAGGVTGANVLTF
TRBD2	TRBV7-2	TRBJ2-7	-	TGTGCCAGCAGCCCCGGGACTAGCAAGGTGGAGCAGTACTTC	CASSPGTSKVEQYF
-	TRBV15	TRBJ2-1	-	TGTGCCACCAGCAGAGATCGGGTATTGGGTGAGCAGTTCTTC	CATSRDRVLGEQFF
TRBD2	TRBV28	TRBJ2-5	once	TGTGCCAGCAGTCCCAGCGGGGGGGCTGGGGAGACCCAGTACTTC	CASSPSGGAGETQYF
-	TRBV13	TRBJ1-2	-	TGTGCCAGCAGTTCTTTACTCGGACTGCCTAACTATGGCTACACCTTC	CASSSLLGLPNYGYTF
-	TRBV6-5	TRBJ1-1	-	TGTGCCAGCAGATCCTTCACAGGGAAGATAACTGAAGCTTTCTTT	CASRSFTGKITEAFF
-	TRBV2	TRBJ1-4	-	TGTGCCAGCAGTGAAGCGCTTTTTGGGGTCGGAGGAGAAAAACTGTTTTTT	CASSEALFGVGGEKLFF
TRBD2	TRBV28	TRBJ2-1	-	TGTGCCAGCAGATCAACGGGACTAGCGGGGGGGTTCTTC	CASRSTGLAGGFF
TRBD1	TRBV11-2	TRBJ1-1	-	TGTGCCAGCAGCCTCGGGACAGAGGACACTGAAGCTTTCTTT	CASSLGTEDTEAFF
TRBD1	TRBV6-1	TRBJ1-5	few	TGTGCCAGCAGTCCTGACAGGGGAGGGGTTCAGCCCCAGCATTTT	CASSPDRGGVQPQHF
TRBD2	TRBV5-1	TRBJ2-3	-	TGCGCCAGCAGCCCCGGGACTAGCGGGGAGGATACGCAGTATTTT	CASSPGTSGEDTQYF
TRBD2	TRBV11-2	TRBJ2-1	-	TGTGCCAGCAGCTTTGGCGGGGGGAATAGTAATGAGCAGTTCTTC	CASSFGGGNSNEQFF
-	TRBV6-6	TRBJ1-5	-	TGTGCCAGCAATGGGGGGGGGCAGCCCCAGCATTTT	CASNGGGQPQHF
TRBD1	TRBV15	TRBJ2-7	-	TGTGCCACCAGCAGGACAGGGTCTTTTACCTACGAGCAGTACTTC	CATSRTGSFTYEQYF
-	TRBV7-3	TRBJ1-5	few	TGTGCCAGCAGCTTAACGACAAATCAGCCCCAGCATTTT	CASSLTTNQPQHF
-	TRBV7-2	TRBJ2-7	-	TGTGCCAGCAGCTCTCAACTAGCTCGGGGACGGGAGCAGTACTTC	CASSSQLARGREQYF
-	TRBV6-4	TRBJ2-1	once	TGTGCCAGCAGTGCATCCGCCGGACAGTACAATGAGCAGTTCTTC	CASSASAGQYNEQFF
-	TRBV7-2	TRBJ2-3	-	TGTGCCAGCAGTCCCGAGGGACTCCTTGCGGATACGCAGTATTTT	CASSPEGLLADTQYF
-	TRBV6-1	TRBJ1-3	few	TGTGCCAGCAGATTCGAGAGCAGGGAAGCCACCATATATTTT	CASRFESREATIYF
-	TRBV11-2	TRBJ2-1	-	TGTGCCAGCAGACCCCTGGGGGGGGGCCTCAATGAGCAGTTCTTC	CASRPLGGGLNEQFF
-	TRBV10-1	TRBJ2-3	-	TGCGCCAGCAGTGACCAGGGACTGAGCACAGATACGCAGTATTTT	CASSDQGLSTDTQYF
-	TRBV10-3	TRBJ1-5	-	TGTGCCATCAGTACGGGGGAAGGGGGCAATCAGCCCCAGCATTTT	CAISTGEGGNQPQHF
TRBD2	TRBV5-1	TRBJ2-5	-	TGCGCCAGCAGCTGGACCCCAAATGCGGGGGACCAAGAGACCCAGTACTTC	CASSWTPNAGDQETQYF
TRBD1	TRBV2	TRBJ2-5	-	TGTGCCGGAGGGACAGGGGGAGAGACCCAGTACTTC	CAGGTGGETQYF
-	TRBV5-1	TRBJ1-5	-	TGCGCCAGCAGCTTGGGGCAGTATAGCAATCAGCCCCAGCATTTT	CASSLGQYSNQPQHF
-	TRBV29-1	TRBJ2-3	-	TGCAGCGTCTCACTAGCTTTCACAGATACGCAGTATTTT	CSVSLAFTDTQYF
TRBD1	TRBV6-5	TRBJ1-6	once	TGTGCCAGCAGTTACCGAAGACAGGGGAGAGGACCCCTCCACTTT	CASSYRRQGRGPLHF
TRBD2	TRBV10-2	TRBJ2-1	-	TGCGCCAGCAGGGAAGCGGTAGCGGGGGGGCGGTCCTACAATGAGCAGTTCTTC	CASREAVAGGRSYNEQFF
-	TRBV5-4	TRBJ1-1	few	TGTGCCAGCGGTTATGGGGGGGGCGGGAGAACTGAAGCTTTCTTT	CASGYGGGGRTEAFF